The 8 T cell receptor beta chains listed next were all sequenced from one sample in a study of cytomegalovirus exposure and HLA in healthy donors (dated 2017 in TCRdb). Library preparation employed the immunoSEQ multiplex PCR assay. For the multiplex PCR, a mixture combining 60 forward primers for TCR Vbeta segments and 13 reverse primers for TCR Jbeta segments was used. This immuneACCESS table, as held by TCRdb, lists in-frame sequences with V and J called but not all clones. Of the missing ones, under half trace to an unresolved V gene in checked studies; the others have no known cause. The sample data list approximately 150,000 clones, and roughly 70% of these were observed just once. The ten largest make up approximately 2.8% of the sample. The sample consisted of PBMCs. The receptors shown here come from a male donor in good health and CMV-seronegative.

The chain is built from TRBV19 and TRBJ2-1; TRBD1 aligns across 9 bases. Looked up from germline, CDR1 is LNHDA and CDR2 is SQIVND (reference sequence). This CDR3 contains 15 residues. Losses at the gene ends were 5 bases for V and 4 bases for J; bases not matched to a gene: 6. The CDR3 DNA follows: TGTGCCAGTAGTGATACAGGGGGCTGGTACAATGAGCAGTTCTTC. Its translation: CASSDTGGWYNEQFF. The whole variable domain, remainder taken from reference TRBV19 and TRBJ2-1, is DGGITQSPKYLFRKEGQNVTLSCEQNLNHDAMYWYRQDPGQGLRLIYYSQIVNDFQKGDIAEGYSVSREKKESFPLTVTSAQKNPTAFYLCASSDTGGWYNEQFFGPGTRLTVL.

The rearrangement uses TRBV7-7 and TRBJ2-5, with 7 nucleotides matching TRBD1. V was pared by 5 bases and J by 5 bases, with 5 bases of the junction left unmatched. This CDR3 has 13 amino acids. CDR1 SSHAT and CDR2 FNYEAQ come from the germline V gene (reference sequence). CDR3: CASSPDRVETQYF. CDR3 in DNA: TGTGCCAGCAGCCCCGACAGGGTCGAGACCCAGTACTTC.

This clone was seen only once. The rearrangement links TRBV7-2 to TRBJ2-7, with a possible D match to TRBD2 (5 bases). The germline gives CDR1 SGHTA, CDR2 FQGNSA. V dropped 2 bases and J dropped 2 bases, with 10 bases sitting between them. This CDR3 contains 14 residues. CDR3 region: CASSLSAGPYEQYF. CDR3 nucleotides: TGTGCCAGCAGCTTATCTGCGGGCCCCTACGAGCAGTACTTC. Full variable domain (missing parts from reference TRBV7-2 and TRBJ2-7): GAGVSQSPSNKVTEKGKDVELRCDPISGHTALYWYRQSLGQGLEFLIYFQGNSAPDKSGLPSDRFSAERTGGSVSTLTIQRTQQEDSAVYLCASSLSAGPYEQYFGPGTRLTVT.

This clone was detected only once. The CDR3 coding sequence is TGTGCCAGCAGCTTAGGCCTAGCGGGAGCCGGTAATGAGCAGTTCTTC. It yields the protein CASSLGLAGAGNEQFF. The gene calls are TRBV7-9 and TRBJ2-1; 10 bases agree with TRBD2. The CDR3 extends over 16 amino acids. With 1 base clipped from V and 7 bases from J, the junction kept 7 bases outside the gene matches. In germline, CDR1 is SEHNR, CDR2 FQNEAQ (reference sequence).

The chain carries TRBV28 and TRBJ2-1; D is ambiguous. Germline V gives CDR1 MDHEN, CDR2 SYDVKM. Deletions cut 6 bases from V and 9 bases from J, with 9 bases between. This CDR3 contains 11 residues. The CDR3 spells CASSPSGEQFF. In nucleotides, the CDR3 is TGTGCCAGCAGCCCTTCAGGTGAGCAGTTCTTC.

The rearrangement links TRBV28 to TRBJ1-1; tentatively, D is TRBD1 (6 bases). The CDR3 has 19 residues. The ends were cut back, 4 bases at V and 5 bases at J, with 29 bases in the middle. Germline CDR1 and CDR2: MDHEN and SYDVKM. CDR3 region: CASSSMRDTRTFYGTEAFF. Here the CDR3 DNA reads TGTGCCAGCAGTTCCATGAGGGACACCCGAACGTTTTACGGAACTGAAGCTTTCTTT. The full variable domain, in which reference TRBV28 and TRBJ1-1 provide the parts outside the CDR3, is DVKVTQSSRYLVKRTGEKVFLECVQDMDHENMFWYRQDPGLGLRLIYFSYDVKMKEKGDIPEGYSVSREKKERFSLILESASTNQTSMYLCASSSMRDTRTFYGTEAFFGQGTRLTVV.

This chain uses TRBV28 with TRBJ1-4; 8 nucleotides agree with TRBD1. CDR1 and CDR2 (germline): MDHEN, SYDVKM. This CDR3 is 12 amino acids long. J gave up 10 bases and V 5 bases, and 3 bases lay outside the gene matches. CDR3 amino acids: CASSRQGRKLFF. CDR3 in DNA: TGTGCCAGCAGTAGACAGGGGAGAAAACTGTTTTTT.

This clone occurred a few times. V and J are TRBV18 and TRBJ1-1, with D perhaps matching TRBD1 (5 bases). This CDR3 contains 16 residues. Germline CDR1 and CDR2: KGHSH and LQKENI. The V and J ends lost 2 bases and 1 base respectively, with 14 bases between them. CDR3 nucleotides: TGTGCCAGCTCACCAGCAATGCAGGGCCAGAACACTGAAGCTTTCTTT. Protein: CASSPAMQGQNTEAFF.